This entry features one TCR beta chain sequence. The antigen is not known. CDR3 size: 16 residues. Per the germline V gene, CDR1 is SGHVS and CDR2 is FNYEAQ. V trimming: 5 bases; J trimming: 3 bases; junction bases outside the gene matches: 3. The sample belongs to a study of T cell repertoires in aging, cancer and after chemotherapy. General study results and limits: In healthy donors, age-related TCR diversity loss mainly reflected lost richness. In each cancer cohort, median generation probability increased across chemotherapy, suggesting thymic output rebounded. Compared with age-matched healthy donors, untreated hematological or solid cancer patients showed higher blood TCR clonality.

Peripheral blood genomic DNA, not sorted cells or RNA, was the template. A mixed TRB-A/B primer pool amplified rearranged TRB by multiplex touch-down PCR. MiXCR was run by TCRdb on the multiplex PCR reads, yielding one entry per CDR3 protein. There are about 13,000 distinct CDR3 sequences in the sample; under 30% occur only once, and over 45% lies in the top ten. Sequencing was done on a sample of blood. The receptor's source is a human donor in good health. J is TRBJ2-5 and V is TRBV7-6; 16 positions agree with TRBD2. CDR3 protein: CASSPGLAGGKETQYF. The CDR3 DNA is TGTGCCAGCAGCCCGGGACTAGCGGGGGGGAAAGAGACCCAGTACTTC.